This T cell receptor (beta chain) was found in a study of blood T cell repertoires in COVID-19 (dated by TCRdb to the early 2020s). Notes on the research overall: The collaborator samples originated in the United States, Italy and Spain and spanned the acute and convalescent phases of COVID-19. The sample metadata nearly always contained a de-identified subject ID, COVID-19 status, age in years and sex. The material from the prospective study consisted of cDNA or gDNA derived from T cells, B-cell-depleted T cells, or PBMCs. Deeply sampled blood TCRbeta repertoires from subjects exposed to, actively infected with, or recovered from COVID-19 were included in the dataset. Samples were obtained from the ongoing ImmuneRACE study (first 160 participants) and from roughly 1,300 subjects provided by 6 global collaborators. Where available, HLA class I and class II types were taken from metadata supplied by the sample provider and were not determined by assay-based typing. The repertoires were released in a freely available public database intended as a resource for research on the immune response to SARS-CoV-2.

As to this clone: Its antigen is currently not known. Base qualities are not recorded, but no much larger clone differs from it by a single base.

Whole blood was collected in K2EDTA tubes by collaborating institutions according to the institutions' own protocols. For TCRbeta analysis, collaborator samples were shipped as frozen whole blood, as isolated PBMCs, or as DNA extracted from either sample type. Based on the germline V gene, the CDR1 and CDR2 sequences are SGHDN and FVKESK. There are 15 amino acids in the CDR3, from cysteine to phenylalanine inclusive. The kept DNA is CDR3 alone, 45 bases in frame from the first base. At the junction V is shortened by 3 bases and J by 1 base; bases outside the gene matches: 4. The immunoSEQ Assay, a bias-controlled multiplex PCR, was used to amplify TCRbeta CDR3 regions from genomic DNA. The study's own analysis went as follows. Nucleated cell counts per sample were estimated from amplification of reference gene primers within the assay. To quantify the absolute abundance of each unique TCRbeta CDR3 rearrangement, sequence reads were collapsed and filtered. Productive Simpson clonality was computed per sample as the square root of Simpson's diversity index over productive rearrangements. Sourced from immuneACCESS, this table was stored by TCRdb with only in-frame sequences that have V and J called. A share of the clones is absent; for the studies checked, an unresolved V gene accounts for under half, and the remainder has no known explanation. The V and J calls and the clone size are those of that table, but D and trimming were determined from the DNA. This sample holds 110,000 to 150,000 clones; approximately 81% were observed only once. Jointly, the top ten make up roughly 8.2% of the sample.

General conclusions and limits of the study: The quantity of clinical and demographic metadata differed by source and by participant and was supplied without curation.

The rearrangement joined TRBV14 to TRBJ2-5, and 8 junctional nucleotides match TRBD1. Sequencing used peripheral blood. This clonotype was sampled from a human donor in a cohort sampled during active COVID-19. The DNA sequence is TGTGCCAGCAGCCACGACAGGGGTTCCCAAGAGACCCAGTACTTC. This gives the protein CASSHDRGSQETQYF.